The next 18 T cell receptor beta chains were all read from a single sample in a study of regulatory T cells in long-lasting Graves disease. Sequencing libraries for TCR beta were prepared with iRepertoire HTBI primers and Arm-PCR of CDR3 regions. TCRdb ran MiXCR on the multiplex PCR reads and lists one entry per CDR3 protein. The data hold 510,000 or so distinct CDR3 sequences, with 9.5% to 15% observed a single time. As to time point: newly diagnosed GD, antithyroid drugs for less than 3 months. PBMC-derived RNA was used for the TCR library. The same sample was also studied in work on T cells in Graves' hyperthyroidism and ophthalmopathy.

The source material was peripheral blood mononuclear cells (PBMCs), sampled at new diagnosis, from a patient treated with antithyroid drugs. These receptors all come from a woman in her 30s with Graves disease.

The sample holds many counts of this clonotype. The chain employs TRBV7-8 and TRBJ2-2, with D perhaps TRBD1 (5 bases). The ends were cut back, 5 bases at V and 1 base at J, with 14 bases in the middle. Germline-derived CDR1 and CDR2 are SGHVS and FQNEAQ. The CDR3 extends over 16 amino acids. The CDR3 here is CASSPRQRENTGELFF. CDR3 bases: TGTGCCAGCAGCCCCAGACAGCGAGAGAACACCGGGGAGCTGTTTTTT. Supplemented by reference TRBV7-8 and TRBJ2-2, the full variable domain reads GAGVSQSPRYKVAKRGQDVALRCDPISGHVSLFWYQQALGQGPEFLTYFQNEAQLDKSGLPSDRFFAERPEGSVSTLKIQRTQQEDSAVYLCASSPRQRENTGELFFGEGSRLTVL.

Concerning this clonotype itself: A read error may produce the germline difference seen at one junction end. The chain has TRBV7-9 and TRBJ2-7; D is possibly TRBD1 (5 bases). CDR3 size: 14 residues. Germline V CDR1 and CDR2: SEHNR, FQNEAQ (reference sequence). The CDR3 here is CASSPVGVIYEQYF. In DNA form, the CDR3 reads TGCGCCAGCAGCCCTGTAGGGGTTATCTACGAGCAGTACTTC.

This clonotype was recorded at least ten times. The rearrangement uses TRBV11-2 and TRBJ1-2, with D perhaps matching TRBD1 (6 bases). The CDR3 is made up of 12 amino acids. CDR1 is SGHAT, CDR2 FQNNGV, per germline. Trimming removed 4 bases at V and 7 bases at J, with 10 bases between. The CDR3 here is CASSSQGLGYTF. The CDR3 DNA reads TGTGCCAGCAGCTCCCAGGGGCTTGGCTACACCTTC. Full variable domain (rest looked up from reference TRBV11-2 and TRBJ1-2): EAGVAQSPRYKIIEKRQSVAFWCNPISGHATLYWYQQILGQGPKLLIQFQNNGVVDDSQLPKDRFSAERLKGVDSTLKIQPAKLEDSAVYLCASSSQGLGYTFGSGTRLTVV.

The table lists this clonotype with many counts. The chain carries TRBV12-3 or TRBV12-4 and TRBJ1-5; TRBD1 agrees at 8 bases. V lost 2 bases, J lost 3 bases, and 3 bases stayed unmatched. This CDR3 has 15 residues. The CDR3 loop is CASSLRTGLNQPQHF. For the CDR3, the DNA is TGTGCCAGCAGTTTACGGACAGGGCTCAATCAGCCCCAGCATTTT.

This clonotype appeared many times. The chain recombines TRBV19 with TRBJ2-3; D tentatively fits TRBD1 or TRBD2 (5 bases each). In germline, CDR1 is LNHDA, CDR2 SQIVND (reference sequence). There are 15 residues in the CDR3. The V and J ends lost 3 bases and 1 base respectively, with 11 bases between them. The CDR3 loop reads CASSIRGDRTDTQYF. CDR3 nucleotide sequence: TGTGCCAGTAGTATTCGTGGGGACCGCACAGATACGCAGTATTTT.

This clonotype was detected many times. The chain combines TRBV28 with TRBJ1-1; TRBD1 is a possible D gene (5 bases). CDR3 size: 14 residues. Trimming stripped 7 bases from V and 4 bases from J, with 16 bases between. The V gene's germline CDR1 is MDHEN and CDR2 SYDVKM. CDR3 sequence: CASIIDRRGTEAFF. CDR3 DNA sequence: TGTGCCAGCATCATCGATAGAAGGGGCACTGAAGCTTTCTTT.

Ten or more counts support this clonotype. The V gene is TRBV2, the J gene TRBJ2-5; 11 bases align to TRBD1. Germline V gene sequence: CDR1 SNHLY, CDR2 FYNNEI. The trim removed 8 bases at V and 5 bases at J, leaving 4 bases unmatched. The CDR3 has 13 amino acids. This chain's CDR3 is CASGRDRGETQYF. CDR3 bases: TGTGCCAGCGGACGGGACAGGGGGGAGACCCAGTACTTC.

This chain uses TRBV18 with TRBJ2-5, with D tentatively TRBD2 (6 bases). Germline V CDR1 and CDR2: KGHSH, LQKENI. Trimming stripped 0 bases from V and 5 bases from J, with 10 bases between. The CDR3 has 14 residues. CDR3 in amino acids: CASSPPRGIETQYF. The CDR3 DNA reads as TGTGCCAGCTCACCACCGCGCGGGATTGAGACCCAGTACTTC.

This clonotype was observed a handful of times. The CDR3 protein is CASLVGGETQYF. The DNA of the CDR3 is TGTGCCAGCCTAGTAGGAGGCGAGACCCAGTACTTC. The genes are TRBV12-3 or TRBV12-4 and TRBJ2-5, with D possibly being TRBD2 (5 bases). Trimming cost V 8 bases and J 5 bases, with 12 bases left between them. This CDR3 has 12 residues.

There are a few counts of this clonotype. J is TRBJ2-2 and V is TRBV4-2; 11 bases map to TRBD2. CDR3 size: 19 residues. Germline assignment: CDR1 LGHNA and CDR2 YNFKEQ. Trimming cost V 4 bases and J 4 bases; bases outside gene matches: 14. This chain's CDR3 is CASSPSGSRLAGRTGELFF. The DNA of the CDR3 is TGTGCCAGCAGCCCAAGTGGGAGTAGACTAGCGGGGCGCACCGGGGAGCTGTTTTTT.

This clonotype has more than one count but fewer than ten. The rearrangement links TRBV10-3 to TRBJ1-2; 7 bases match TRBD1. The CDR3 consists of 15 residues. Per germline, CDR1 ENHRY and CDR2 SYGVKD. J was trimmed by 4 bases and V by 8 bases; bases with no gene match: 13. This CDR3 is CAISTTGELAYGYTF. The CDR3 nucleotides are TGTGCCATCTCTACTACAGGGGAGTTGGCCTATGGCTACACCTTC.

This clonotype was seen many times. V usage is TRBV5-6 and J usage is TRBJ2-5, with D unresolved. Trimming shortened V by 0 bases and J by 5 bases, and 11 bases separated the two germline ends. The CDR3 extends over 14 amino acids. Germline CDR1 and CDR2: SGHDT and YYEEEE. The CDR3 DNA is TGTGCCAGCAGCTTGGACAGTTATGCTGAGACCCAGTACTTC. Translation: CASSLDSYAETQYF. Full variable domain (remainder filled in from reference TRBV5-6 and TRBJ2-5): DAGVTQSPTHLIKTRGQQVTLRCSPKSGHDTVSWYQQALGQGPQFIFQYYEEEERQRGNFPDRFSGHQFPNYSSELNVNALLLGDSALYLCASSLDSYAETQYFGPGTRLLVL.

This clonotype was detected ten times or more. This chain joins TRBV6-1 and TRBJ1-1; tentatively, D is TRBD1 (5 bases). Between the trimmed V and J ends, which lost 7 bases and 7 bases, there was a span of 22 bases. This CDR3 has 15 residues. The germline gives CDR1 MNHNS, CDR2 SASEGT. The CDR3 spells CASIRPGLTPFEAFF. DNA for the CDR3: TGTGCCAGCATACGCCCGGGACTTACGCCGTTTGAAGCTTTCTTT.

This clonotype was found many times. The chain is built from TRBV3-1 and TRBJ2-7; D is ambiguous. The CDR3 consists of 14 residues. Trimming took 0 bases from V and 3 from J, leaving 9 bases between them. From germline, CDR1 is LGHDT and CDR2 YNNKEL (reference sequence). CDR3 region: CASSQERASYEQYF. CDR3 sequence (DNA): TGTGCCAGCAGCCAAGAAAGGGCCAGCTACGAGCAGTACTTC.

This clonotype was picked up many times. The J gene is TRBJ2-1, the V gene TRBV11-3; D might be TRBD1 (6 bases). Germline values: CDR1 SGHNT, CDR2 YENEEA. V was cut by 5 bases and J by 5 bases, with 16 bases left in between. This CDR3 has 15 amino acids. The CDR3 region is CASSPGQSLHNEQFF. The CDR3 nucleotides read TGTGCCAGCAGCCCGGGACAATCACTCCACAATGAGCAGTTCTTC.

This clonotype appeared many times. The CDR3 protein is CASSLAWGLAITEQFF. The CDR3, as DNA: TGCGCCAGCAGCTTGGCCTGGGGACTAGCGATCACTGAGCAGTTCTTC. V usage is TRBV5-1 and J usage is TRBJ2-1; 10 bases fit TRBD2. This CDR3 is 16 amino acids long. Per germline, CDR1 SGHRS and CDR2 YFSETQ. The junction had 9 bases not matched to a gene; V was cut back by 0 bases and J by 9 bases.

There are many counts of this clonotype. The J gene is TRBJ2-5, the V gene TRBV7-8; 9 bases are a match to TRBD1. TRBJ2-1 matches the DNA end more closely, so the J call is doubtful. The CDR3 consists of 15 residues. Germline V CDR1 and CDR2: SGHVS, FQNEAQ. For the CDR3, the DNA is TGTGCCAGCAGCCTCGGGACAGGGCATGCGTATGAGCAGTTCTTC. This sequence encodes CASSLGTGHAYEQFF.

This chain joins TRBV5-1 and TRBJ2-7; no clear D. V was clipped by 0 bases and J by 2 bases, with 12 bases between them. This CDR3 has 15 amino acids. Germline lookup yields CDR1 SGHRS and CDR2 YFSETQ. CDR3 amino acids: CASSLGVELPYEQYF. DNA for the CDR3: TGCGCCAGCAGCTTGGGTGTAGAGCTTCCCTACGAGCAGTACTTC.